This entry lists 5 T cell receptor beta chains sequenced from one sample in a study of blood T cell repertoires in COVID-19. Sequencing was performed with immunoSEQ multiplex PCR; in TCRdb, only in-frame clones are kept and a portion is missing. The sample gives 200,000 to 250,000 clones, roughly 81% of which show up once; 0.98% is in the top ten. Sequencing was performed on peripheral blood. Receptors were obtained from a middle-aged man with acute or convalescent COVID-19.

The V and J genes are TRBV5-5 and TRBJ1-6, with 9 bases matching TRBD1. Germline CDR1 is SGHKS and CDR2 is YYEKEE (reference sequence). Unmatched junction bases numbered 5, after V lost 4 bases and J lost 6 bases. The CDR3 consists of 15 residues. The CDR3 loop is CASSPWTGVNSPLHF. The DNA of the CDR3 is TGTGCCAGCAGCCCCTGGACAGGGGTTAATTCACCCCTCCACTTT.

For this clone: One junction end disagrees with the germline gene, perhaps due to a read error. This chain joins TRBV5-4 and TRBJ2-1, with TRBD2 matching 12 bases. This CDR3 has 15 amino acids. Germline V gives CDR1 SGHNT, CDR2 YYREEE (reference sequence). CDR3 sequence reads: CARSNLAGGGDEQFF. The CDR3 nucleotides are TGTGCCCGCAGCAACCTAGCGGGGGGGGGAGATGAGCAGTTCTTC.

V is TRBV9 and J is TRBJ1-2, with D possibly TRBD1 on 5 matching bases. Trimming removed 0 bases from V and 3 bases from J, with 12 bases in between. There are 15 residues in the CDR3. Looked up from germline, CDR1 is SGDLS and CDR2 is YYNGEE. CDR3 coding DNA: TGTGCCAGCAGCGTAGATGGGGCAAGGGACTATGGCTACACCTTC. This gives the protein CASSVDGARDYGYTF. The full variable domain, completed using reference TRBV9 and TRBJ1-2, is DSGVTQTPKHLITATGQRVTLRCSPRSGDLSVYWYQQSLDQGLQFLIQYYNGEERAKGNILERFSAQQFPDLHSELNLSSLELGDSALYFCASSVDGARDYGYTFGSGTRLTVV.

The CDR3 sequence is CASSYPIQTGIVNTEAFF. The CDR3, as DNA: TGTGCCAGCAGTTACCCGATACAGACGGGAATAGTGAACACTGAAGCTTTCTTT. The chain joins TRBV6-2 or TRBV6-3 to TRBJ1-1, with unresolved D. V was shortened by 2 bases and J by 0 bases, with 19 bases between the two germline ends. Germline V gene lookup returns CDR1 MNHEY and CDR2 SVGEGT. The CDR3 spans 18 residues.

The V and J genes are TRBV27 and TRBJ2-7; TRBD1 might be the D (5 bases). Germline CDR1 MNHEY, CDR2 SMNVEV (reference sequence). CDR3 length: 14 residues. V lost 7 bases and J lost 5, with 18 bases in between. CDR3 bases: TGTGCCAGCAAAATCAGGGTTTCATCCCACGAGCAGTACTTC. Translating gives CASKIRVSSHEQYF.